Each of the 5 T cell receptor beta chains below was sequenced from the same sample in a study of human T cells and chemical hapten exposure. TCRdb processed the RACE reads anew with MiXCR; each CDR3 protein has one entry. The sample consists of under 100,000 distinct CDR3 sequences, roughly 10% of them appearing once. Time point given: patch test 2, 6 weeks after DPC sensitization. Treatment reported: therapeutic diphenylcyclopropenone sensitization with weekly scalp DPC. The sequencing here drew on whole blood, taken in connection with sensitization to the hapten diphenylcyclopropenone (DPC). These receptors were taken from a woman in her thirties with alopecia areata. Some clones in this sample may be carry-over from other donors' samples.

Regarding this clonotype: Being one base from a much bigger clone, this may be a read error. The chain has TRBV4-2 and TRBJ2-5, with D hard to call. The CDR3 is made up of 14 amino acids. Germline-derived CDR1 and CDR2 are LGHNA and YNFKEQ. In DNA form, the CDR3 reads TGTGCCAACAGCCAAGAAGTAGGACGAGAGACCCAGTACTTC. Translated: CANSQEVGRETQYF.

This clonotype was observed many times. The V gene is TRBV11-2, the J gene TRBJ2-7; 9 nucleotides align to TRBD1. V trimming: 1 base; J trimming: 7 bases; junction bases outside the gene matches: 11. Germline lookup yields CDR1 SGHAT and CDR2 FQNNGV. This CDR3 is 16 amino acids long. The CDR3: CASSLVAPGQGGEQYF. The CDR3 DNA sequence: TGTGCCAGCAGCTTAGTCGCCCCGGGACAGGGAGGGGAGCAGTACTTC.

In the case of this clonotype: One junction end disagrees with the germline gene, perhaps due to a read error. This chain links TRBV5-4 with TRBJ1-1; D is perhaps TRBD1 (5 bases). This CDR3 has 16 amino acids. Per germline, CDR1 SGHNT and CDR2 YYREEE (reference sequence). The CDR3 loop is CASSLAAGRVNTETFF. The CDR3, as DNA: TGTGCCAGCAGCTTGGCGGCAGGGAGGGTGAACACTGAAACTTTCTTT.

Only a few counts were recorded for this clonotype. The CDR3, as DNA: TGTGCCAGCAGTTTAGGTGGGGCCAACGTCCTGACTTTC. This encodes CASSLGGANVLTF. The V gene is TRBV28, the J gene TRBJ2-6; D remains ambiguous. The CDR3 loop spans 13 amino acids. The germline V gene has CDR1 MDHEN and CDR2 SYDVKM. Trimming shortened V by 2 bases and J by 3 bases, and 2 bases separated the two germline ends.

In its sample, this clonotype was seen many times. CDR3: CASSLDSGNGETQYF. CDR3 coding DNA: TGTGCCAGCAGTTTGGACAGCGGGAACGGGGAGACCCAGTACTTC. The J gene is TRBJ2-5, the V gene TRBV12-3 or TRBV12-4; tentatively, D is TRBD2 (7 bases). This CDR3 is 15 amino acids long. V gave up 3 bases and J gave up 5 bases, with 16 bases separating them.